This T cell receptor (beta chain) was recorded in a study of siplizumab effects on memory and regulatory T cells. Points from the study as a whole: There were only a minor fraction of alloreactive clones that mapped to unstimulated subsets.

On this clone: Antigen: not known.

Clones were read by immunoSEQ multiplex PCR, and TCRdb kept only the in-frame ones, dropping some. The sample holds 100,000 to 120,000 clones, 93% seen once. The CDR3 extends over 14 amino acids. Trimming cost V 4 bases and J 0 bases, with 11 bases left between them. Germline V gives CDR1 SGHRS, CDR2 YFSETQ. J is TRBJ2-7 and V is TRBV5-1, with a possible D match to TRBD1 (5 bases). This TCR came from a human donor in good health. Sequenced input: CD4+ T cells sorted from blood. In DNA, the CDR3 is TGCGCCAGCAGCACCGACAGCTTCTCCTACGAGCAGTACTTC. Its translation is CASSTDSFSYEQYF. The full variable domain, its missing parts supplied by reference TRBV5-1 and TRBJ2-7, is KAGVTQTPRYLIKTRGQQVTLSCSPISGHRSVSWYQQTPGQGLQFLFEYFSETQRNKGNFPGRFSGRQFSNSRSEMNVSTLELGDSALYLCASSTDSFSYEQYFGPGTRLTVT.